Shown below are 20 T cell receptor beta chains from a single sample sequenced in a study of blood T cell repertoires in COVID-19. Assay: immunoSEQ multiplex PCR; the TCRdb copy retains only in-frame clones and omits some. The sample shows about 120,000 clones, around 90% of them seen only once. Material: peripheral blood. Source of these receptors: a human donor in a cohort sampled during active COVID-19.

This chain connects TRBV12-3 or TRBV12-4 to TRBJ1-6, with a weak D call TRBD1 (5 bases). The V and J ends lost 5 bases and 8 bases respectively, with 7 bases between them. This CDR3 is 12 amino acids long. CDR3 in amino acids: CASSPGYSPLHF. DNA for the CDR3: TGTGCCAGCAGTCCAGGGTATTCACCCCTCCACTTT.

The rearrangement joins TRBV7-6 to TRBJ2-1, with 13 bases fitting TRBD2. Trimming cost V 5 bases and J 9 bases; bases outside gene matches: 10. CDR3 length: 16 residues. Germline V gene data show CDR1 as SGHVS and CDR2 as FNYEAQ. The CDR3 spells CASSPRTSGSGGEQFF. CDR3 DNA sequence: TGTGCCAGCAGCCCTCGGACTAGCGGGAGTGGGGGTGAGCAGTTCTTC.

This chain's CDR3 is CASSPLRPGNTDTQYF. Here the CDR3 DNA reads TGCGCCAGCAGCCCCCTCAGACCCGGGAACACAGATACGCAGTATTTT. This sequence joins TRBV10-1 and TRBJ2-3, with D possibly matching TRBD2 (5 bases). V lost 6 bases to trimming and J lost 2 bases, with 18 bases between them. The germline CDR1 and CDR2 sequences are WNHNN and SYGVQD (reference sequence). The CDR3 covers 16 residues.

J is TRBJ2-7 and V is TRBV24-1; D is undetermined. The length of the CDR3 is 11 residues. V lost 2 bases and J 6 bases, leaving 4 bases between the germline ends. Germline V CDR1 and CDR2: KGHDR, SFDVKD. The CDR3 here is CATSDWSEQYF. In DNA, the CDR3 is TGTGCCACCAGTGATTGGAGCGAGCAGTACTTC.

This chain links TRBV6-5 with TRBJ2-7, with 7 bases fitting TRBD1. Germline lookup yields CDR1 MNHEY and CDR2 SVGAGI. The CDR3 sequence is 14 residues long. With 9 bases clipped from V and 0 bases from J, the junction kept 8 bases outside the gene matches. Here the CDR3 DNA reads TGTGCCAGTCGGGGACAGCCGAGCTCCTACGAGCAGTACTTC. This codes for CASRGQPSSYEQYF.

This clone was counted once. The chain couples TRBV14 to TRBJ1-1; 7 bases align to TRBD1. CDR3 length equals 14 residues. Looked up from germline, CDR1 is SGHDN and CDR2 is FVKESK. V lost 3 bases to trimming and J lost 11 bases; unmatched junction nucleotides: 12. This CDR3 is CASSQDRPPVAAFF. The CDR3 region has the DNA TGTGCCAGCAGCCAGGACAGGCCCCCCGTAGCGGCTTTCTTT.

The chain links TRBV5-1 to TRBJ1-5; the D is unclear. V lost 4 bases and J lost 4, with 12 bases in between. Per the germline V gene, CDR1 is SGHRS and CDR2 is YFSETQ. CDR3 length equals 14 residues. This CDR3 reads CASSPGSGNQPQHF. The CDR3 bases are TGCGCCAGCAGCCCCGGGAGCGGGAATCAGCCCCAGCATTTT. The variable domain in full, with the rest retrieved from reference TRBV5-1 and TRBJ1-5, is KAGVTQTPRYLIKTRGQQVTLSCSPISGHRSVSWYQQTPGQGLQFLFEYFSETQRNKGNFPGRFSGRQFSNSRSEMNVSTLELGDSALYLCASSPGSGNQPQHFGDGTRLSIL.

This sequence joins TRBV24-1 and TRBJ2-2; possibly TRBD1 for D (6 bases). Looked up from germline, CDR1 is KGHDR and CDR2 is SFDVKD. The length of the CDR3 is 14 residues. Trimming shortened V by 4 bases and J by 6 bases, and 11 bases separated the two germline ends. The CDR3 nucleotides read TGTGCCACCAGTGAAGAGGGGGTATCCGGGGAGCTGTTTTTT. Protein: CATSEEGVSGELFF.

In its sample, this clone was seen once. V usage is TRBV19 and J usage is TRBJ1-2; 7 nucleotides agree with TRBD1. The CDR3 is 15 residues long. The trim removed 3 bases at V and 4 bases at J, leaving 8 bases unmatched. Germline-derived CDR1 and CDR2 are LNHDA and SQIVND (reference sequence). The CDR3 is CASSIFGQGVYGYTF. In DNA form, the CDR3 reads TGTGCCAGTAGTATTTTTGGTCAGGGGGTCTATGGCTACACCTTC.

The table lists this clone with a count of one. J is TRBJ1-2 and V is TRBV29-1; 11 bases match TRBD1. V gave up 1 base and J gave up 7 bases; unmatched junction bases: 5. The CDR3 consists of 14 residues. The germline CDR1 and CDR2 sequences are SQVTM and ANQGSEA. DNA for the CDR3: TGCAGCGTTGAAGGTGGACAGGGGGCTTCTGGCTACACCTTC. Its translation is CSVEGGQGASGYTF.

The chain combines TRBV18 with TRBJ2-5; D is unclear. In germline, CDR1 is KGHSH, CDR2 LQKENI. The CDR3 runs 14 residues. Deletions cut 0 bases from V and 4 bases from J, with 9 bases between. CDR3 sequence: CASSPPSTGETQYF. CDR3 bases: TGTGCCAGCTCACCACCGTCGACTGGAGAGACCCAGTACTTC.

The rearrangement joins TRBV6-5 to TRBJ1-2; D perhaps matches TRBD1 (6 bases). CDR3 size: 14 residues. V lost 6 bases to trimming and J lost 4 bases, with 15 bases between them. Germline CDR1 and CDR2: MNHEY and SVGAGI. As DNA, the CDR3 is TGTGCCAGCAGGGGGGGGCTGTCGGGCTATGGCTACACCTTC. Its protein is CASRGGLSGYGYTF.

The V call is TRBV19, the J call TRBJ1-1; D is possibly TRBD1 (5 bases). Trimming removed 5 bases from V and 1 base from J, with 14 bases in between. This CDR3 is 15 amino acids long. Germline lookup yields CDR1 LNHDA and CDR2 SQIVND (reference sequence). In nucleotides, the CDR3 is TGTGCCAGTAGTGGGGCAGGGTCGAAGAACACTGAAGCTTTCTTT. Encoded protein: CASSGAGSKNTEAFF.

In its sample, this clone was seen a few times. This chain connects TRBV30 to TRBJ1-1; the D is unclear. This CDR3 is 16 amino acids long. Germline lookup yields CDR1 GTSNPN and CDR2 SVGIG (reference sequence). V lost 3 bases to trimming and J lost 0 bases, with 17 bases between them. CDR3 loop: CAWRFAAGSMNTEAFF. The DNA of the CDR3 is TGTGCCTGGAGGTTCGCGGCTGGCAGCATGAACACTGAAGCTTTCTTT.

In this sample, this clone turned up a few times. The V call is TRBV11-2, the J call TRBJ1-4; 7 bases map to TRBD1. V dropped 5 bases and J dropped 8; count of bases not matched to a gene: 5. CDR3 length: 13 residues. Germline V gene data show CDR1 as SGHAT and CDR2 as FQNNGV. In DNA form, the CDR3 reads TGTGCCAGCAGCGAGAGGGACAGCGAAAAACTGTTTTTT. The encoded protein is CASSERDSEKLFF. The full variable domain, with the rest looked up from reference TRBV11-2 and TRBJ1-4, is EAGVAQSPRYKIIEKRQSVAFWCNPISGHATLYWYQQILGQGPKLLIQFQNNGVVDDSQLPKDRFSAERLKGVDSTLKIQPAKLEDSAVYLCASSERDSEKLFFGSGTQLSVL.

The sample holds one count of this clone. The chain employs TRBV11-3 and TRBJ2-1; the D gene is possibly TRBD2 (5 bases). The CDR3 totals 18 residues. Per germline, CDR1 SGHNT and CDR2 YENEEA. V lost 1 base and J lost 4, with 20 bases in between. CDR3 nucleotide sequence: TGTGCCAGCAGCTTAGTGAGGAGGAGCCCAGGAACGTACAATGAGCAGTTCTTC. Amino acids: CASSLVRRSPGTYNEQFF.

In the case of this clone: Germline is not matched at one junction end, which may reflect a read error. The V call is TRBV10-3, the J call TRBJ2-7; weak D call: TRBD1 (6 bases). The V gene's germline CDR1 is ENHRY and CDR2 SYGVKD. This CDR3 is 12 amino acids long. CDR3 sequence reads: CAISESAAGEEF. The CDR3 bases are TGTGCCATCAGTGAGTCGGCGGCAGGGGAAGAATTC.

J is TRBJ1-2 and V is TRBV2, with 9 bases aligning to TRBD1. Trimming cost V 2 bases and J 8 bases; bases outside gene matches: 6. CDR1 and CDR2 from the germline V gene are SNHLY and FYNNEI. This CDR3 spans 14 amino acids. Here the CDR3 DNA reads TGTGCCAGCAGTGAAAGGCTGACAGGGGGAGGCTACACCTTC. Protein: CASSERLTGGGYTF.

This clone was seen just once. The chain recombines TRBV5-1 with TRBJ2-5; D unresolved. Germline V gene sequence: CDR1 SGHRS, CDR2 YFSETQ. Trimming shortened V by 3 bases and J by 2 bases, and 14 bases separated the two germline ends. This CDR3 comprises 15 residues. CDR3 DNA: TGCGCCAGCAGCTACGCCGCCTACCCACAAGAGACCCAGTACTTC. Translating gives CASSYAAYPQETQYF. The full variable domain, its missing parts supplied by reference TRBV5-1 and TRBJ2-5, is KAGVTQTPRYLIKTRGQQVTLSCSPISGHRSVSWYQQTPGQGLQFLFEYFSETQRNKGNFPGRFSGRQFSNSRSEMNVSTLELGDSALYLCASSYAAYPQETQYFGPGTRLLVL.

V and J are TRBV18 and TRBJ1-1, with D possibly matching TRBD1 (6 bases). V was clipped by 2 bases and J by 7 bases, with 11 bases between them. The length of the CDR3 is 13 residues. In germline, CDR1 is KGHSH, CDR2 LQKENI. CDR3 DNA: TGTGCCAGCTCACCAAGAGGGGGGGATGAAGCTTTCTTT. The encoded protein is CASSPRGGDEAFF.